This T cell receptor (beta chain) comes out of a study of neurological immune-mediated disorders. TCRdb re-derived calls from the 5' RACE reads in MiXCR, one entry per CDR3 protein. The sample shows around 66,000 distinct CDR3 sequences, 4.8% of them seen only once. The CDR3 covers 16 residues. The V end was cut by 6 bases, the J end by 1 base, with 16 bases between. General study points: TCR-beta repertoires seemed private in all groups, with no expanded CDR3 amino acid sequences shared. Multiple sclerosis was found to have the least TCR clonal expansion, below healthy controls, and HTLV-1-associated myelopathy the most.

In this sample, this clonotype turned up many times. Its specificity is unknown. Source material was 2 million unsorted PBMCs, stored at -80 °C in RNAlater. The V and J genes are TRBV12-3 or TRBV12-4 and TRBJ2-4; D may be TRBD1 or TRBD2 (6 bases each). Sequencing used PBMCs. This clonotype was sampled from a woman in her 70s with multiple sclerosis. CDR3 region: CASSHGWRGAKNIQYF. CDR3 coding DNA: TGTGCCAGCAGCCACGGTTGGAGGGGGGCCAAAAACATTCAGTACTTC.